This is a list of T cell receptor beta chains from one sample in a study of blood T cell repertoires in COVID-19. Using immunoSEQ multiplex PCR, the repertoire was profiled, and TCRdb retains in-frame clones only, with some absent. The table records about 190,000 clones, more than 80% of them present only once. Source material: peripheral blood. The receptors were gathered from a man in his forties or fifties with acute or convalescent COVID-19. Both conserved end residues are part of each CDR3. D genes are given only for firm matches. Clone sizes are given selectively: once, few, many, or a class where the clone is expanded.

abundance	v_gene	d_gene	j_gene	CDR3nt	CDR3aa
.	TRBV27	TRBD1	TRBJ2-5	TGTGCCAGCAGCCGCGGGACAGGGGGGCAGACCCAGTACTTC	CASSRGTGGQTQYF
.	TRBV29-1	TRBD2	TRBJ2-7	TGCAGCGTTTTGTGGGAGGGCCGGCGCGACGAGCAGTACTTC	CSVLWEGRRDEQYF
.	TRBV5-1	.	TRBJ1-4	TGCGCCAGCAGCCCAACATACCAGGGAGGACCTAATGAAAAACTGTTTTTT	CASSPTYQGGPNEKLFF
.	TRBV7-2	.	TRBJ1-3	TGTGCCAGCAGCTTAGCGCTCGCGGTGAACACCATATATTTT	CASSLALAVNTIYF
.	TRBV30	TRBD1	TRBJ1-2	TGTGCCTGGGTGAGGGGACAGGCGCACGAAGGCTATGGCTACACCTTC	CAWVRGQAHEGYGYTF
.	TRBV19	.	TRBJ1-2	TGTGCCAGTAGTACCCCGGGAATGGGCTACACCTTC	CASSTPGMGYTF
.	TRBV10-3	TRBD2	TRBJ2-1	TGTGCCATCAGTGAGGGGACTAGCGTAAATGAGCAGTTCTTC	CAISEGTSVNEQFF
.	TRBV27	TRBD1	TRBJ2-1	TGTGCCAGCAGTTTATCGGGACCGTACGCCCTTGCAGGGGGTGAGCAGTTCTTC	CASSLSGPYALAGGEQFF
few	TRBV19	.	TRBJ1-2	TGTGCCAGTAGTGCAGGGCCGTCCGGGTACACCTTC	CASSAGPSGYTF
once	TRBV2	.	TRBJ1-3	TGTGCCAGCACTTACGGGACACTAGGAAACACCATATATTTT	CASTYGTLGNTIYF
.	TRBV5-1	TRBD1	TRBJ1-2	TGCGCCAGCAGCCCTCAGGGGGCTTACTATGGCTACACCTTC	CASSPQGAYYGYTF
.	TRBV10-3	.	TRBJ1-5	TGTGCCATCAGTGAGTCCCAGAATCAGCCCCAGCATTTT	CAISESQNQPQHF
.	TRBV7-2	TRBD2	TRBJ2-7	TGTGCCAGCAGCTTAGCTGGGCTAGCGGGAACTTACGAGCAGTACTTC	CASSLAGLAGTYEQYF
.	TRBV7-2	TRBD2	TRBJ2-2	TGTGCCAGCAGCTTAGAGGGGACTACCACCGGGGAGCTGTTTTTT	CASSLEGTTTGELFF
.	TRBV27	.	TRBJ1-5	TGTGCCAGCAGTTCCACAGGGTTAGGGGGGCCCCAGCATTTT	CASSSTGLGGPQHF
.	TRBV10-3	TRBD1	TRBJ2-3	TGTGCCATCAGTGTGGACAGGGGGGGCACAGATACGCAGTATTTT	CAISVDRGGTDTQYF
.	TRBV27	.	TRBJ1-3	TGTGCCAGCAGTTTATCGTCGGGGGGAAACACCATATATTTT	CASSLSSGGNTIYF